A selection of T cell receptor beta chains follows, all from one sample in a study of CD8 T cells in Susac syndrome. TCRdb redid the calling of the immunoSEQ multiplex PCR reads with MiXCR, one entry per CDR3 protein. This repertoire shows 350,000 to 550,000 distinct CDR3 sequences, around 85% found once; its top ten account for about 0.1%. Sequenced sample: CD8+ T cells from PBMCs. These receptors were taken from a human donor with multiple sclerosis. The conserved cysteine and the conserved F or W are not part of the CDR3 here. Fields, in order: V gene, J gene, CDR3 protein.

V gene: TRBV6-5; J gene: TRBJ1-1; CDR3 protein: ASSYNVGYTEAF
V gene: TRBV6-2/TRBV6-3; J gene: TRBJ2-7; CDR3 protein: ASRKQDPEQY
V gene: TRBV4-1; J gene: TRBJ2-7; CDR3 protein: ASSQERAGGFYEQY
V gene: TRBV29-1; J gene: TRBJ1-1; CDR3 protein: SVELASMNTEAF
V gene: TRBV5-1; J gene: TRBJ1-2; CDR3 protein: ASSTGMEGRNGYT
V gene: TRBV29-1; J gene: TRBJ2-2; CDR3 protein: SVAGTSENTGELF
V gene: TRBV2; J gene: TRBJ1-3; CDR3 protein: ASEGTGGFSGNTIY
V gene: TRBV7-9; J gene: TRBJ2-7; CDR3 protein: ASSPRGGYEQY
V gene: TRBV14; J gene: TRBJ1-3; CDR3 protein: ASSQFELPSSGNTIY
V gene: TRBV6-5; J gene: TRBJ2-7; CDR3 protein: ASSYSISRSYEQY
V gene: TRBV15; J gene: TRBJ2-3; CDR3 protein: AAATGESTDTQY
V gene: TRBV27; J gene: TRBJ1-1; CDR3 protein: ASSLFVQGVPEAF
V gene: TRBV6-5; J gene: TRBJ2-3; CDR3 protein: ASSYSGSNTQY
V gene: TRBV27; J gene: TRBJ2-7; CDR3 protein: ASSSSGPHLGIYEQY
V gene: TRBV29-1; J gene: TRBJ2-1; CDR3 protein: SPRAAHGDEQF
V gene: TRBV28; J gene: TRBJ2-3; CDR3 protein: ASRSSGTLTQY
V gene: TRBV7-7; J gene: TRBJ2-2; CDR3 protein: ASSLARDNRNTGELF